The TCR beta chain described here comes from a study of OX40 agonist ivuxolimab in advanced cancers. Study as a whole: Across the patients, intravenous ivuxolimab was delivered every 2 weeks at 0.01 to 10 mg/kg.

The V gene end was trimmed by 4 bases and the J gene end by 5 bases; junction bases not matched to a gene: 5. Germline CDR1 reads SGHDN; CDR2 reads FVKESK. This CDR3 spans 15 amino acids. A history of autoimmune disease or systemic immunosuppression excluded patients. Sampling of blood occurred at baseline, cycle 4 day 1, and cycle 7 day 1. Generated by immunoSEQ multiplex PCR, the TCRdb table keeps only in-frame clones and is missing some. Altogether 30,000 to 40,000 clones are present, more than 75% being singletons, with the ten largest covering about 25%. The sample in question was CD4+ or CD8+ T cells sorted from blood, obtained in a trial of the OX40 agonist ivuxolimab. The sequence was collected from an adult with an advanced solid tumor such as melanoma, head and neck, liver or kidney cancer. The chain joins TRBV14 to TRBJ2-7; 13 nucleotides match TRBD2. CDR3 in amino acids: CASSPTSGRPHEQYF. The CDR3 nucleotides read TGTGCCAGCAGCCCGACTAGCGGGAGGCCCCACGAGCAGTACTTC.